The 19 T cell receptor beta chains in this list originate from one sample, sequenced in a study of graft-versus-host responses after intestinal transplantation. Using immunoSEQ multiplex PCR, the repertoire was profiled, and TCRdb retains in-frame clones only, with some absent. This sample carries just over 40,000 clones, roughly 89% of them seen once, and the ten largest clones take 2% to 2.5%. The specimen was PBMCs, collected 314 days after intestinal transplant. The origin of the receptors is a human patient who received an intestinal transplant, so some T cells may come from the graft donor.

There are a few counts of this clone. The chain couples TRBV11-2 to TRBJ2-4; D remains ambiguous. The CDR3 extends over 15 amino acids. V lost 0 bases to trimming and J lost 3 bases, with 9 bases between them. Germline V gene data show CDR1 as SGHAT and CDR2 as FQNNGV. The CDR3 here is CASSLDDLVKNIQYF. CDR3 bases: TGTGCCAGCAGCTTAGACGACTTGGTCAAAAACATTCAGTACTTC.

The chain employs TRBV2 and TRBJ2-7; 9 bases map to TRBD2. Germline V gene lookup returns CDR1 SNHLY and CDR2 FYNNEI. The CDR3 runs to 20 residues. J gave up 3 bases and V 7 bases, and 25 bases lay outside the gene matches. CDR3 sequence: CASTRSWEAASGIPDYEQYF. In DNA, the CDR3 is TGTGCCAGCACTAGATCCTGGGAGGCCGCTAGCGGGATCCCTGACTACGAGCAGTACTTC. Together with reference TRBV2 and TRBJ2-7, the CDR3 gives the full variable domain: EPEVTQTPSHQVTQMGQEVILRCVPISNHLYFYWYRQILGQKVEFLVSFYNNEISEKSEIFDDQFSVERPDGSNFTLKIRSTKLEDSAMYFCASTRSWEAASGIPDYEQYFGPGTRLTVT.

The rearrangement joins TRBV19 to TRBJ1-1; D might be TRBD1 (5 bases). Germline V lookup: CDR1 LNHDA, CDR2 SQIVND (reference sequence). V lost 3 bases and J 0 bases, leaving 11 bases between the germline ends. This CDR3 is 15 amino acids long. The DNA for the CDR3 is TGTGCCAGTAGTATTTGGTGGGGCATGAACACTGAAGCTTTCTTT. Amino acids: CASSIWWGMNTEAFF.

The chain couples TRBV7-3 to TRBJ2-5, with 12 bases matching TRBD2. Per the germline V gene, CDR1 is SGHTA and CDR2 is FQGTGA. The CDR3 has 19 amino acids. J was trimmed by 1 base and V by 0 bases; bases with no gene match: 9. CDR3 sequence: CASSLTQTLAGGPQETQYF. The CDR3 nucleotides read TGTGCCAGCAGCTTAACCCAGACACTAGCGGGGGGACCCCAAGAGACCCAGTACTTC.

A few counts support this clone. This rearrangement joins TRBV6-1 to TRBJ1-2, with a tentative D call TRBD1 (5 bases). The CDR3 loop spans 14 amino acids. V lost 3 bases and J 3 bases, leaving 11 bases between the germline ends. The germline gives CDR1 MNHNS, CDR2 SASEGT. The CDR3 region is CASSEGGGYYGYTF. For the CDR3, the DNA is TGTGCCAGCAGTGAGGGTGGGGGGTACTATGGCTACACCTTC.

The chain uses TRBV6-1 and TRBJ2-2; TRBD1 matches 8 bases. Germline loops: CDR1 MNHNS, CDR2 SASEGT. V shed 6 bases, J shed 5 bases, and the junction held 8 bases outside the gene matches. The CDR3 is made up of 15 amino acids. The CDR3 protein is CASRTQGVGTGELFF. The CDR3 bases are TGTGCCAGCAGGACACAGGGGGTTGGAACCGGGGAGCTGTTTTTT.

CDR3 sequence reads: CAISGGTGVNQPQHF. CDR3 DNA sequence: TGTGCCATCAGTGGAGGGACAGGGGTCAATCAGCCCCAGCATTTT. V and J are TRBV10-3 and TRBJ1-5; 10 bases line up with TRBD1. Germline CDR1 is ENHRY and CDR2 is SYGVKD. This CDR3 is built from 15 residues. V gave up 4 bases and J gave up 3 bases; unmatched junction bases: 3.

The chain couples TRBV11-2 to TRBJ1-1, with D possibly TRBD1 on 6 matching bases. Trimming took off 3 bases at V and 4 bases at J, with 9 bases between the two ends. Per germline, CDR1 SGHAT and CDR2 FQNNGV. The CDR3 spans 13 residues. CDR3 DNA sequence: TGTGCCAGCAGCTTCTCAGGGGTCACTGAAGCTTTCTTT. As protein: CASSFSGVTEAFF.

This chain joins TRBV6-1 and TRBJ2-7, with TRBD2 identical over 7 bases. The germline V gene encodes CDR1 MNHNS and CDR2 SASEGT. This CDR3 has 14 residues. V was pared by 1 base and J by 3 bases, with 3 bases of the junction left unmatched. The CDR3 region is CASSEVTSDYEQYF. CDR3 DNA sequence: TGTGCCAGCAGTGAAGTAACTAGCGACTACGAGCAGTACTTC.

This sequence joins TRBV2 and TRBJ2-1, with unresolved D. This CDR3 region has 15 residues. Trimming cost V 5 bases and J 0 bases, with 11 bases left between them. Per germline, CDR1 SNHLY and CDR2 FYNNEI. CDR3 nucleotide sequence: TGTGCCAGCAGTCTAGACTCTAGCTCCTACAATGAGCAGTTCTTC. Translation gives CASSLDSSSYNEQFF.

This chain links TRBV19 with TRBJ2-5, with D uncertain. Germline V CDR1 and CDR2: LNHDA, SQIVND (reference sequence). The CDR3 totals 18 residues. With 0 bases removed from V and 2 bases from J, the gap between germline ends came to 19 bases. CDR3 sequence (DNA): TGTGCCAGTAGTATAGATCCATCATCGGGCAGCCCTCAAGAGACCCAGTACTTC. Translating gives CASSIDPSSGSPQETQYF.

The chain joins TRBV2 to TRBJ1-5; D may be TRBD1 (5 bases). Trimming cost V 7 bases and J 7 bases, with 11 bases left between them. This CDR3 is built from 12 residues. Germline CDR1 and CDR2: SNHLY and FYNNEI. The CDR3 sequence is CASTGFDQPQHF. The CDR3 coding sequence is TGTGCCAGCACAGGGTTTGACCAGCCCCAGCATTTT.

The rearrangement links TRBV11-2 to TRBJ1-1; D remains ambiguous. Trimming removed 2 bases from V and 0 bases from J, with 16 bases in between. This CDR3 spans 17 amino acids. Germline CDR1 SGHAT, CDR2 FQNNGV. The CDR3 loop reads CASSLSNQQPMNTEAFF. The CDR3 DNA reads as TGTGCCAGCAGCTTAAGTAATCAGCAACCCATGAACACTGAAGCTTTCTTT.

The chain recombines TRBV6-5 with TRBJ1-5; TRBD1 matches at 7 bases. Germline CDR1 and CDR2: MNHEY and SVGAGI. The J segment lost 4 bases and the V segment lost 6 bases, leaving 6 bases of the junction unmatched. The CDR3 consists of 14 residues. The CDR3 region has the DNA TGTGCCAGCAGAGGGACAGTTCATAATCAGCCCCAGCATTTT. Its protein product is CASRGTVHNQPQHF.

The chain employs TRBV5-1 and TRBJ2-1, with 9 bases fitting TRBD2. V shed 3 bases, J shed 4 bases, and the junction held 5 bases outside the gene matches. The CDR3 is 15 residues long. Germline V gene data show CDR1 as SGHRS and CDR2 as YFSETQ. The chain's CDR3 is CASSSSGRIYNEQFF. The DNA of the CDR3 is TGCGCCAGCAGCTCAAGCGGGAGGATATACAATGAGCAGTTCTTC.

V is TRBV7-3 and J is TRBJ2-1; weak D call: TRBD2 (6 bases). Germline CDR1 is SGHTA and CDR2 is FQGTGA. Trimming removed 3 bases at V and 5 bases at J, with 26 bases between. The CDR3 length is 19 residues. CDR3 coding DNA: TGTGCCAGCAGCTTGTGTGATTGGGACTTCCTCTTATTGAACAATGAGCAGTTCTTC. Its protein is CASSLCDWDFLLLNNEQFF. Full variable domain (remainder filled in from reference TRBV7-3 and TRBJ2-1): GAGVSQTPSNKVTEKGKYVELRCDPISGHTALYWYRQSLGQGPEFLIYFQGTGAADDSGLPNDRFFAVRPEGSVSTLKIQRTERGDSAVYLCASSLCDWDFLLLNNEQFFGPGTRLTVL.

The V and J genes are TRBV25-1 and TRBJ1-1; no clear D gene. The germline CDR1 and CDR2 sequences are MGHDK and SYGVNS. The CDR3 covers 13 residues. The V gene lost 1 base and the J gene lost 6 bases, with 9 bases spanning the gap. The CDR3 here is CASSEWGEAEAFF. DNA for the CDR3: TGTGCCAGCAGTGAATGGGGTGAGGCTGAAGCTTTCTTT.

The gene calls are TRBV4-1 and TRBJ2-7; D gene unclear. This CDR3 comprises 17 residues. V lost 0 bases to trimming and J lost 2 bases, with 17 bases between them. The germline V gene has CDR1 MGHRA and CDR2 YSYEKL. The CDR3 DNA is TGCGCCAGCAGCCAAGATTTCGAAGCTATCTATCCCTACGAGCAGTACTTC. Its translation is CASSQDFEAIYPYEQYF.

This clone was seen a single time. The genes are TRBV6-1 and TRBJ2-1, with D perhaps matching TRBD1 (6 bases). The CDR3 is 14 amino acids. The V gene's germline CDR1 is MNHNS and CDR2 SASEGT. V was cut by 8 bases and J by 0 bases, with 11 bases left in between. This CDR3 is CASGQLSSYNEQFF. As DNA, the CDR3 is TGTGCCAGCGGACAGTTGAGCTCCTACAATGAGCAGTTCTTC.